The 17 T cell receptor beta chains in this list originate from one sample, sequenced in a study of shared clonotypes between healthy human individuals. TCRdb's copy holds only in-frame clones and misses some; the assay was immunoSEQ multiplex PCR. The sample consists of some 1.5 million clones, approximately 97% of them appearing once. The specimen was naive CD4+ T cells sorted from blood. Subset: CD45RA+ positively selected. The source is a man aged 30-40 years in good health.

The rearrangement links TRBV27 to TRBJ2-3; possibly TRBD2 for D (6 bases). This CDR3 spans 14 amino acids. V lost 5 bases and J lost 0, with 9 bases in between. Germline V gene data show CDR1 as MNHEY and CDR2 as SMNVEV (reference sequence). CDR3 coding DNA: TGTGCCAGCAGTCCGGGGACTAGCACAGATACGCAGTATTTT. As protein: CASSPGTSTDTQYF.

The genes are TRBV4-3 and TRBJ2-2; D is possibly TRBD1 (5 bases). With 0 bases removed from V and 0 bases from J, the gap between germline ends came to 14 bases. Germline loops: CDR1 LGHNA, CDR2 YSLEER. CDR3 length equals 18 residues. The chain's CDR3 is CASSQEPRVTANTGELFF. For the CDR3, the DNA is TGCGCCAGCAGCCAAGAGCCCAGGGTCACCGCGAACACCGGGGAGCTGTTTTTT.

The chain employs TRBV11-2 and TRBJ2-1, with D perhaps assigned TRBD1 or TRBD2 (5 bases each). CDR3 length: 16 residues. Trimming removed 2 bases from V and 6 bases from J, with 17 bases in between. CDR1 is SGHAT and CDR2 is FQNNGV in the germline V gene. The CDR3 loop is CASSLLRGRGPNEQFF. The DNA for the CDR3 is TGTGCCAGCAGCTTACTTCGGGGCAGAGGCCCCAATGAGCAGTTCTTC.

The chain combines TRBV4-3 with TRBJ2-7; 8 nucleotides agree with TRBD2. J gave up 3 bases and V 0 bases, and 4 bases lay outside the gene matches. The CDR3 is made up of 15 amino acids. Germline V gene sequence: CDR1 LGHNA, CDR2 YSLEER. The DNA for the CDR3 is TGCGCCAGCAGCCAAGAGGGAGCGGGAGTCTACGAGCAGTACTTC. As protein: CASSQEGAGVYEQYF.

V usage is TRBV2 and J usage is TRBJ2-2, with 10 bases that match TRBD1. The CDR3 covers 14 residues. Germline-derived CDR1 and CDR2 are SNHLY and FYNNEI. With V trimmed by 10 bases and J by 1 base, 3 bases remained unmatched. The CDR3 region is CAKGQGKNTGELFF. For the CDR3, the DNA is TGTGCCAAGGGACAGGGGAAGAACACCGGGGAGCTGTTTTTT.

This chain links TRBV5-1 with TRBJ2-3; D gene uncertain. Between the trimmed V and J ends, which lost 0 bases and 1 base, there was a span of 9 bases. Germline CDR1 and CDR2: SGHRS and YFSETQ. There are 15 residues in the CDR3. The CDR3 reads CASSLVGSGTDTQYF. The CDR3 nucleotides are TGCGCCAGCAGCTTGGTGGGGTCCGGCACAGATACGCAGTATTTT.

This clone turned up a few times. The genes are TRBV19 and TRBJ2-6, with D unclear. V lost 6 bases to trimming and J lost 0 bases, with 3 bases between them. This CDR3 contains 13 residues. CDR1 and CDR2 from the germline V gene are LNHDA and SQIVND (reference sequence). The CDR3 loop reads CASRNSGANVLTF. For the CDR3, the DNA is TGTGCCAGTAGAAACTCTGGGGCCAACGTCCTGACTTTC.

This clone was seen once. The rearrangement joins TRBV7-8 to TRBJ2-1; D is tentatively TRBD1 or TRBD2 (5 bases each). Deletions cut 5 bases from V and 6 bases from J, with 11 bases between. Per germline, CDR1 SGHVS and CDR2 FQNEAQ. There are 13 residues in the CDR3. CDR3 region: CASSTRGRNEQFF. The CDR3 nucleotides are TGTGCCAGCAGCACTAGGGGACGCAATGAGCAGTTCTTC. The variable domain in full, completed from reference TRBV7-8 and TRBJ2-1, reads GAGVSQSPRYKVAKRGQDVALRCDPISGHVSLFWYQQALGQGPEFLTYFQNEAQLDKSGLPSDRFFAERPEGSVSTLKIQRTQQEDSAVYLCASSTRGRNEQFFGPGTRLTVL.

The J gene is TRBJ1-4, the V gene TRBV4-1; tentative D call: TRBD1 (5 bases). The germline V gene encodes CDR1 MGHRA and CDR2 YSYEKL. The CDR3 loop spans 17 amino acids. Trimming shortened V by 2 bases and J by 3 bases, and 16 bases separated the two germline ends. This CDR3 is CASSQPPPGRPNEKLFF. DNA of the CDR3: TGCGCCAGCAGCCAACCCCCCCCGGGACGGCCTAATGAAAAACTGTTTTTT.

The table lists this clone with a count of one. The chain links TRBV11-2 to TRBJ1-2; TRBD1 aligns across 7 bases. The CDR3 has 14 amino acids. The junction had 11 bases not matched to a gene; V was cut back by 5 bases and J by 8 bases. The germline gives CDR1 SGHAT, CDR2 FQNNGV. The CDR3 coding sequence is TGTGCCAGCAGCCAGGGGGTGGCGGCCGGCGGCTACACCTTC. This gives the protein CASSQGVAAGGYTF.

The CDR3 DNA reads as TGTGCCAGCAGCTTAGAGTCTGAAGCTTTCTTT. Amino acids: CASSLESEAFF. The rearrangement uses TRBV7-9 and TRBJ1-1; no firm D call. Trimming took off 1 base at V and 6 bases at J, with 3 bases between the two ends. The CDR3 loop spans 11 amino acids. Germline CDR1 SEHNR, CDR2 FQNEAQ (reference sequence).

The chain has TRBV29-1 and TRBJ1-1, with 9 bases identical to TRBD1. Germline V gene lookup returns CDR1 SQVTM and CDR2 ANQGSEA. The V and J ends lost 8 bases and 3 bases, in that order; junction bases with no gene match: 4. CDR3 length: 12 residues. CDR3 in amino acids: CSTRDRDTEAFF. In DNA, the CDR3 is TGCAGCACCCGGGACAGGGACACTGAAGCTTTCTTT.

CDR3 amino acids: CASSHLTDYEQYF. In nucleotides, the CDR3 is TGTGCCAGCAGCCATTTAACAGACTACGAGCAGTACTTC. The V gene is TRBV14, the J gene TRBJ2-7; D gene uncertain. CDR3 length: 13 amino acids. V lost 3 bases, J lost 3 bases, and 9 bases lay in between. Per the germline V gene, CDR1 is SGHDN and CDR2 is FVKESK.

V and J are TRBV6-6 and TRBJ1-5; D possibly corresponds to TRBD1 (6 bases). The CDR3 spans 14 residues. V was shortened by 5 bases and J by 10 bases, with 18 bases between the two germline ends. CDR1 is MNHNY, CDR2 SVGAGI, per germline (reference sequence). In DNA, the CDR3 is TGTGCCAGCAGTCACCTCCCCGGGGGCCCACCCCAGCATTTT. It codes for CASSHLPGGPPQHF.

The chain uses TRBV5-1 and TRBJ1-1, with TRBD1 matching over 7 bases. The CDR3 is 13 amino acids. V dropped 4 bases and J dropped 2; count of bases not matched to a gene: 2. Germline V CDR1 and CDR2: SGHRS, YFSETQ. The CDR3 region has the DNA TGCGCCAGCAGCCGGGACAGCAACACTGAAGCTTTCTTT. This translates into CASSRDSNTEAFF.

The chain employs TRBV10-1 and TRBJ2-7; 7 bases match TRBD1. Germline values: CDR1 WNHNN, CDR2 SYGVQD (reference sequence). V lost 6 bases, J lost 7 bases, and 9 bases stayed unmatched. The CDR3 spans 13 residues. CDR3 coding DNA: TGCGCCAGCAGAAAGACAGGGCCCCGGGAGCAGTACTTC. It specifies CASRKTGPREQYF.

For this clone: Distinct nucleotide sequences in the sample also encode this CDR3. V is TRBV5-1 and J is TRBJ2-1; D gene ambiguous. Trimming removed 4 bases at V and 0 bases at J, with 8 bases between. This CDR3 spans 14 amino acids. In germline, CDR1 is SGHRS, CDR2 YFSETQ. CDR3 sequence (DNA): TGCGCCAGCAGCCTCGAAGGCTCCTACAATGAGCAGTTCTTC. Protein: CASSLEGSYNEQFF.